This T cell receptor (beta chain) originates from a study of T cell responses to AZD1222 COVID-19 vaccine. Study-level results: Epitopes outside B.1.351 and B.1.1.7 mutated regions reportedly drew nearly half of spike TCRs. The donor group comprised mostly white British people and more females; the analysis possibly underestimated clonal diversity. At baseline, seropositivity was found in only five or six AZD1222 recipients. No day 14 peak samples; only post-peak repertoires were characterized.

With 0 bases removed from V and 8 bases from J, the gap between germline ends came to 17 bases. The CDR3 covers 16 residues. The germline V gene encodes CDR1 SGHDT and CDR2 YYEEEE. Here immunoSEQ multiplex PCR was the method, and the copy in TCRdb shows in-frame clones only, minus some. The table lists 95,000 to 150,000 clones, roughly 84% of them singletons. Comment on this clone: Its antigen is as yet unknown.

This clonotype was sampled from an adult in good health. The chain links TRBV5-6 to TRBJ1-4, with a tentative D call TRBD1 (5 bases). The sequencing here drew on peripheral blood, taken on day 0 of AZD1222 vaccination. The CDR3 sequence: CASSLGGRVQREKLFF. As DNA, the CDR3 is TGTGCCAGCAGCTTGGGTGGCAGGGTGCAACGCGAAAAACTGTTTTTT.